These T cell receptor beta chains were read from a single sample in a study of shared clonotypes between healthy human individuals. Clones were read by immunoSEQ multiplex PCR, and TCRdb kept only the in-frame ones, dropping some. This sample carries 850,000 to 1,100,000 clones, approximately 77% of them seen once, and the ten largest clones take 0.89%. Sequenced sample: memory CD4+ T cells from PBMCs. These receptors all come from a man aged 18 to 35 in good health. Some clones in this sample may be carry-over from other donors' samples. The CDR3 runs from the conserved cysteine through the conserved F or W. Each record gives: J gene, clone size, D gene, V gene, CDR3 DNA, CDR3 protein. D genes are given only for firm matches. A row's size may be missing; if present it is once, few, many or a size class.

J gene: TRBJ2-7
clone size: NA
D gene: NA
V gene: TRBV25-1
CDR3 DNA: TGTGCCAGCAGTTTAGGGGGTCAGCAGTACTTC
CDR3 protein: CASSLGGQQYF

J gene: TRBJ1-6
clone size: once
D gene: NA
V gene: TRBV5-4
CDR3 DNA: TGTGCCAGCAGCTTGGAACAGGGAAATTCACCCCTCCACTTT
CDR3 protein: CASSLEQGNSPLHF

J gene: TRBJ2-7
clone size: NA
D gene: NA
V gene: TRBV5-4
CDR3 DNA: TGTGCCAGCAGCTTGATAATCGGCGAGAGGTCCTACGAGCAGTACTTC
CDR3 protein: CASSLIIGERSYEQYF

J gene: TRBJ2-3
clone size: once
D gene: NA
V gene: TRBV10-3
CDR3 DNA: TGTGCCATCAGTGTGGTCTCGATGCGCACAGATACGCAGTATTTT
CDR3 protein: CAISVVSMRTDTQYF

J gene: TRBJ2-2
clone size: NA
D gene: NA
V gene: TRBV7-9
CDR3 DNA: TGTGCCAGCAGCTTGGAGACCGGGGAGCTGTTTTTT
CDR3 protein: CASSLETGELFF

J gene: TRBJ1-3
clone size: NA
D gene: NA
V gene: TRBV7-2
CDR3 DNA: TGTGCCAGCAGTCAAATCCAGGGTGGTGGAAACACCATATATTTT
CDR3 protein: CASSQIQGGGNTIYF

J gene: TRBJ1-1
clone size: NA
D gene: NA
V gene: TRBV7-2
CDR3 DNA: TGTGCCAGCAGACTGGACGGCACTGAAGCTTTCTTT
CDR3 protein: CASRLDGTEAFF

J gene: TRBJ2-3
clone size: NA
D gene: NA
V gene: TRBV18
CDR3 DNA: TGTGCCAGCTCACCTTCGCGCGACTTATACACAGATACGCAGTATTTT
CDR3 protein: CASSPSRDLYTDTQYF

J gene: TRBJ1-2
clone size: NA
D gene: NA
V gene: TRBV20-1
CDR3 DNA: TGCAGTGCGCATCAAGGCAGGGGCTACACCTTC
CDR3 protein: CSAHQGRGYTF

J gene: TRBJ1-2
clone size: NA
D gene: TRBD1
V gene: TRBV5-1
CDR3 DNA: TGCGCCAGCAGCTTGGACGGGACAGGGGACCACTATGGCTACACCTTC
CDR3 protein: CASSLDGTGDHYGYTF

J gene: TRBJ1-3
clone size: NA
D gene: NA
V gene: TRBV11-3
CDR3 DNA: TGTGCCAGCAGCCCCCAGCGGGGGTCCCTTTGGGTGCGAACTGGAAACACCATATATTTT
CDR3 protein: CASSPQRGSLWVRTGNTIYF

J gene: TRBJ2-3
clone size: NA
D gene: TRBD2
V gene: TRBV4-2
CDR3 DNA: TGTGCCAGCAGCCAAGATAGGTGGGAGGGTCGCACAGATACGCAGTATTTT
CDR3 protein: CASSQDRWEGRTDTQYF

J gene: TRBJ1-1
clone size: NA
D gene: NA
V gene: TRBV5-4
CDR3 DNA: TGTGCCAGCAGCCCGGCAGGGGCTCGAAACACTGAAGCTTTCTTT
CDR3 protein: CASSPAGARNTEAFF

J gene: TRBJ2-4
clone size: many
D gene: NA
V gene: TRBV6-1
CDR3 DNA: TGTGCCAGCAGTGAAGACAGGGTCCGAATATGGCCGTACTTC
CDR3 protein: CASSEDRVRIWPYF

J gene: TRBJ2-7
clone size: NA
D gene: NA
V gene: TRBV30
CDR3 DNA: TGTGCCTGGAGTGTTCAGGGTTGGGGTAGCGAGCAGTACTTC
CDR3 protein: CAWSVQGWGSEQYF

J gene: TRBJ2-7
clone size: once
D gene: NA
V gene: TRBV14
CDR3 DNA: TGTGCCAGCAGCCCCGACAGTCAGTATGGGCAGTACTTC
CDR3 protein: CASSPDSQYGQYF

J gene: TRBJ1-2
clone size: few
D gene: NA
V gene: TRBV5-1
CDR3 DNA: TGCGCCAGCAGCTTGGTGCCCCCCACGGGAGGCTACACCTTC
CDR3 protein: CASSLVPPTGGYTF

J gene: TRBJ1-1
clone size: NA
D gene: NA
V gene: TRBV15
CDR3 DNA: TGTGCCACCAGCAGAGGGGACACCAACACTGAAGCTTTCTTT
CDR3 protein: CATSRGDTNTEAFF

J gene: TRBJ2-7
clone size: NA
D gene: TRBD1
V gene: TRBV7-2
CDR3 DNA: TGTGCCATCCATCTAGCCGGGACAGTTTCTTACGAGCAGTACTTC
CDR3 protein: CAIHLAGTVSYEQYF

J gene: TRBJ2-7
clone size: once
D gene: TRBD1
V gene: TRBV6-6
CDR3 DNA: TGTGCCAGCAGTCAACAGGGGGCGGCTTACGAGCAGTACTTC
CDR3 protein: CASSQQGAAYEQYF

J gene: TRBJ1-2
clone size: NA
D gene: NA
V gene: TRBV19
CDR3 DNA: TGTGCCAGTACGAGGGATAGCCTTAGGTCCGGCTACACCTTC
CDR3 protein: CASTRDSLRSGYTF

J gene: TRBJ2-7
clone size: NA
D gene: TRBD1
V gene: TRBV6-5
CDR3 DNA: TGTGCCCCCGGCGGGACAGGGAAGATAGACGAGCAGTACTTC
CDR3 protein: CAPGGTGKIDEQYF

J gene: TRBJ2-3
clone size: many
D gene: TRBD1
V gene: TRBV5-1
CDR3 DNA: TGCGCCAGCAGCTGGGGACAGTCAGACACAGATACGCAGTATTTT
CDR3 protein: CASSWGQSDTDTQYF

J gene: TRBJ2-1
clone size: NA
D gene: TRBD2
V gene: TRBV9
CDR3 DNA: TGTGCCAGCAGGGCGAGGCTAGCGGGCAATGAGCAGTTCTTC
CDR3 protein: CASRARLAGNEQFF

J gene: TRBJ1-5
clone size: NA
D gene: TRBD1
V gene: TRBV23-1
CDR3 DNA: TGCGCCAGCATCCGGACAGGGCGGATGAGCAATCAGCCCCAGCATTTT
CDR3 protein: CASIRTGRMSNQPQHF

J gene: TRBJ1-2
clone size: NA
D gene: TRBD1
V gene: TRBV4-1
CDR3 DNA: TGCGCCAGCAGCCCCGTTGGGACAGGTCCCTCGGGCTACACCTTC
CDR3 protein: CASSPVGTGPSGYTF

J gene: TRBJ2-7
clone size: NA
D gene: TRBD1
V gene: TRBV5-1
CDR3 DNA: TGCGCCAGCAGCATACAGGGGGTTGTGGACGAGCAGTACTTC
CDR3 protein: CASSIQGVVDEQYF

J gene: TRBJ1-2
clone size: once
D gene: TRBD1
V gene: TRBV7-2
CDR3 DNA: TGTGCCAGCAGCTTACGCGGGGCAGGGGGGAACTATGGCTACACCTTC
CDR3 protein: CASSLRGAGGNYGYTF

J gene: TRBJ2-1
clone size: NA
D gene: NA
V gene: TRBV5-4
CDR3 DNA: TGTGCCAGCAGCAAGGACTCGCAAAACGGCAATGAGCAGTTCTTC
CDR3 protein: CASSKDSQNGNEQFF

J gene: TRBJ2-1
clone size: NA
D gene: TRBD2
V gene: TRBV29-1
CDR3 DNA: TGCAGCGTTGGGCTAGCGGAGGCCTACAATGAGCAGTTCTTC
CDR3 protein: CSVGLAEAYNEQFF

J gene: TRBJ2-5
clone size: NA
D gene: TRBD2
V gene: TRBV12-5
CDR3 DNA: TGTGCTAGTGCCAAGGACGGGAGGGAGACCCAGTACTTC
CDR3 protein: CASAKDGRETQYF

J gene: TRBJ1-1
clone size: few
D gene: NA
V gene: TRBV7-9
CDR3 DNA: TGTGCCAGCAGCTTAGTTTGGGGATCCCTAAACACTGAAGCTTTCTTT
CDR3 protein: CASSLVWGSLNTEAFF

J gene: TRBJ2-1
clone size: few
D gene: TRBD2
V gene: TRBV7-2
CDR3 DNA: TGTGCCAGCAGCTTCCAGGGACTAGCGGGAGGGGCTGAGCAGTTCTTC
CDR3 protein: CASSFQGLAGGAEQFF

J gene: TRBJ1-5
clone size: NA
D gene: NA
V gene: TRBV28
CDR3 DNA: TGTGCCAGCAGTTTAGTCGAGCAGCCCCAGCATTTT
CDR3 protein: CASSLVEQPQHF

J gene: TRBJ1-5
clone size: NA
D gene: NA
V gene: TRBV4-1
CDR3 DNA: TGCGCCAGCAGCCAAGGGATGGGGATAAGACAGCCCCAGCATTTT
CDR3 protein: CASSQGMGIRQPQHF

J gene: TRBJ1-3
clone size: NA
D gene: NA
V gene: TRBV5-1
CDR3 DNA: TGCGCCAGCAGCTTGGTCCCGACTCCTTCTGGAAACACCATATATTTT
CDR3 protein: CASSLVPTPSGNTIYF

J gene: TRBJ2-2
clone size: NA
D gene: TRBD2
V gene: TRBV10-1
CDR3 DNA: TGCGCCAGCAGGGGCGGGAGCGGCGTGGCCGGGGAGCTGTTTTTT
CDR3 protein: CASRGGSGVAGELFF

J gene: TRBJ2-7
clone size: NA
D gene: NA
V gene: TRBV5-6
CDR3 DNA: TGTGCCAGCAGCTTATATCCGACAGGTACCTACGAGCAGTACTTC
CDR3 protein: CASSLYPTGTYEQYF

J gene: TRBJ1-4
clone size: NA
D gene: NA
V gene: TRBV18
CDR3 DNA: TGTGCCAGCTCACCAGGACATGTTTACGAAAAACTGTTTTTT
CDR3 protein: CASSPGHVYEKLFF

J gene: TRBJ1-1
clone size: NA
D gene: NA
V gene: TRBV6-5
CDR3 DNA: TGTGCCAGCAGTCTTACCTCACAGCTTACTGAAGCTTTCTTT
CDR3 protein: CASSLTSQLTEAFF

J gene: TRBJ2-1
clone size: NA
D gene: TRBD2
V gene: TRBV4-2
CDR3 DNA: TGTGCCAGCAGCCCGGGGGGGACCAGATACAATGAGCAGTTCTTC
CDR3 protein: CASSPGGTRYNEQFF